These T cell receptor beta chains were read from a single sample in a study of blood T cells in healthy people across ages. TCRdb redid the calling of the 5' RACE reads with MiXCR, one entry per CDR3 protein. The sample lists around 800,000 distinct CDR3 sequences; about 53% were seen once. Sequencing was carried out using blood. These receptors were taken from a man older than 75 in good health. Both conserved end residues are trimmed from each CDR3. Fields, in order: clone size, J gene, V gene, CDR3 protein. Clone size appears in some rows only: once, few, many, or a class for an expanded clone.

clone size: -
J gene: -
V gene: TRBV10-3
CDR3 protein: AISNLGEQY

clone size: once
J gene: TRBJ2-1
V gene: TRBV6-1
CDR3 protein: ASSEGRWGANNEQF

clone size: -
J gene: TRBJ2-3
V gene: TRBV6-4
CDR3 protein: ASSDLWTSGTDTQY

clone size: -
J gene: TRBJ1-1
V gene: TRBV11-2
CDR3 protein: ASSLGYGTEAF

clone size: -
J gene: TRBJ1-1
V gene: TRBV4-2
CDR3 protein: ASSQETGSKAF

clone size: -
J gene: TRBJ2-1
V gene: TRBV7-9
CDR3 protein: ASNLWGGPRDEQF

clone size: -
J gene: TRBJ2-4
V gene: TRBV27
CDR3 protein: ASSSVLVAKNIQY

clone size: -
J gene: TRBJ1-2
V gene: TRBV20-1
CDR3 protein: SARMTGNYGYT

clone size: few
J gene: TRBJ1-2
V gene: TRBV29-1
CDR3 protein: SAIQGSAYGYT

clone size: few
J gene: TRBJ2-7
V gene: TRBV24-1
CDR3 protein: APRVREETYEQY

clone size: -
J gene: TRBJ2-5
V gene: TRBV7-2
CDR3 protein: ASSLRLVSTGEQY

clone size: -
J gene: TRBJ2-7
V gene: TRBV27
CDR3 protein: ASSRLAGVPSSYEQY

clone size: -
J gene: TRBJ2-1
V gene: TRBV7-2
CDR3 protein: ASSPGGRYYNEQF

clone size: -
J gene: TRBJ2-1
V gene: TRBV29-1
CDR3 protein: SVFGTSGKTEQF

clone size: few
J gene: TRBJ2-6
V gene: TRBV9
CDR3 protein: ASSVVRATSGANVLT

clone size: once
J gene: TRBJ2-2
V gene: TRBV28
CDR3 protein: ASSSLEIDTGELF

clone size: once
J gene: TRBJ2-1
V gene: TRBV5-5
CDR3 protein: ASSLAGGGRLDPYKEQF